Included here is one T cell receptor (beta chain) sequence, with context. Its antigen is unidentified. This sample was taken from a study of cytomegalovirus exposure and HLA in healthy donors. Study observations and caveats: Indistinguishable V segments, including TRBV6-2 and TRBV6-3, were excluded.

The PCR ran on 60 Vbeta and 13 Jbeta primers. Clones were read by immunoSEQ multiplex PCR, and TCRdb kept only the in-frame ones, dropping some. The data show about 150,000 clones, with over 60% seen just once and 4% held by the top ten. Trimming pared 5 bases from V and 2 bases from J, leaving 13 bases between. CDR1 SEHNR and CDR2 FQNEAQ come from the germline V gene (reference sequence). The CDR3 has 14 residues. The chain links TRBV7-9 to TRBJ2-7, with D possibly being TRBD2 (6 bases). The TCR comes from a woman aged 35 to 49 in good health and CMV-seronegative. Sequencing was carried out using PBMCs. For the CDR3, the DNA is TGTGCCAGCAGCGCCGGGAGCCTTACCTACGAGCAGTACTTC. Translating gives CASSAGSLTYEQYF. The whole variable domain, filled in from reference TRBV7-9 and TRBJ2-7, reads DTGVSQNPRHKITKRGQNVTFRCDPISEHNRLYWYRQTLGQGPEFLTYFQNEAQLEKSRLLSDRFSAERPKGSFSTLEIQRTEQGDSAMYLCASSAGSLTYEQYFGPGTRLTVT.